What follows describes a single T cell receptor beta chain. This same CDR3 is encoded by further DNA sequences in the sample. PCR involved 60 Vbeta and 13 Jbeta primers. The data were produced by immunoSEQ multiplex PCR, yet TCRdb's version contains in-frame clones alone and is incomplete. This sample has 140,000 or so clones; 76% occur once, and the top ten carry 1.5% to 2%. The data belong to a study of cytomegalovirus exposure and HLA in healthy donors. Germline values: CDR1 MGHRA, CDR2 YSYEKL. The CDR3 sequence is 15 residues long. The V and J ends lost 4 bases and 3 bases respectively, with 13 bases between them.

V is TRBV4-1 and J is TRBJ1-3, with D perhaps matching TRBD1 (5 bases). This TCR derives from a woman between 35 and 50 years old in good health and CMV-seronegative. The specimen was PBMCs. In DNA, the CDR3 is TGCGCCAGCAGCCTCCGAACTCAGGGTGGAAACACCATATATTTT. This codes for CASSLRTQGGNTIYF.